This TCR beta chain was identified during a study of cytomegalovirus exposure and HLA in healthy donors. Sequencing used immunoSEQ multiplex PCR; TCRdb keeps in-frame clones, though not all of them. The sample has 100,000 to 150,000 clones; about nine tenths are singletons. Germline V gene lookup returns CDR1 MNHEY and CDR2 SVGAGI. Trimming at V came to 8 bases and at J to 2 bases, leaving 6 bases not matched to a gene. This CDR3 comprises 14 residues. Of note for this clone: Its antigen is unknown.

Notes on the study in general: Cytomegalovirus association was assigned to about 150 TCR beta chains. Diagnosis of cytomegalovirus status made by the classifier reportedly showed high specificity and sensitivity. The CMV antigen specificity of a few CMV-associated chains was confirmed through in vitro analysis.

Sequenced material: PBMCs. The TCR originated in a woman between 18 and 29 years old in good health and CMV-seronegative. The chain couples TRBV6-5 to TRBJ2-1, with 7 bases lining up with TRBD1. CDR3 coding DNA: TGTGCCAGCTATCGGACAGGAGCCTACAATGAGCAGTTCTTC. Translating gives CASYRTGAYNEQFF.